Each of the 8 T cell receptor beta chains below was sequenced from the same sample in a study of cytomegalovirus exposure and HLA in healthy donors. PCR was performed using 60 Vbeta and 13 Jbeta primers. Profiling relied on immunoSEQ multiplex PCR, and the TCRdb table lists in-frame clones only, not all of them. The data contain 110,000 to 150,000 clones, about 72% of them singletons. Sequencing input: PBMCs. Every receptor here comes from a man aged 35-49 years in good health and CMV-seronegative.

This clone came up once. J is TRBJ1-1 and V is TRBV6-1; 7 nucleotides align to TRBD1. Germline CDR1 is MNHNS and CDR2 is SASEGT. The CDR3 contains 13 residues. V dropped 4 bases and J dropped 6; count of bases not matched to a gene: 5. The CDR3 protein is CASSVAGGPEAFF. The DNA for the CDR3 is TGTGCCAGCAGTGTAGCAGGGGGTCCTGAAGCTTTCTTT.

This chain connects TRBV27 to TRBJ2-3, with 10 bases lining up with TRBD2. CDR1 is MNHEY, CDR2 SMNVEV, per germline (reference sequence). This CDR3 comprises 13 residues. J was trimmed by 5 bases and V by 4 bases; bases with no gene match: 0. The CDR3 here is CASSWTSGDTQYF. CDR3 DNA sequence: TGTGCCAGCAGTTGGACTAGCGGAGATACGCAGTATTTT.

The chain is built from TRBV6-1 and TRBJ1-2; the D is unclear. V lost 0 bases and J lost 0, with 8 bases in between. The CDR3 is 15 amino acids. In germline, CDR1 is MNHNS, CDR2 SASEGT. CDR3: CASSEAAVPNYGYTF. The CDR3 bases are TGTGCCAGCAGTGAAGCGGCCGTGCCTAACTATGGCTACACCTTC.

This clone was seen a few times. This chain's CDR3 is CASSLDSLYNEQFF. CDR3 DNA sequence: TGTGCCAGCAGCTTGGACAGCCTGTACAATGAGCAGTTCTTC. The chain has TRBV5-6 and TRBJ2-1; D is unresolved. CDR1 is SGHDT and CDR2 is YYEEEE in the germline V gene. The length of the CDR3 is 14 residues. V shed 0 bases and J shed 4 bases, with 8 bases lying between them.

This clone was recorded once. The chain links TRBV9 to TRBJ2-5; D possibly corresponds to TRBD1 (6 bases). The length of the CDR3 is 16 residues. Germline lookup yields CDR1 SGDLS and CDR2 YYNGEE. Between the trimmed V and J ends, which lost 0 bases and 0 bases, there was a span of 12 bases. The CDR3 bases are TGTGCCAGCAGCGTAGCCAGGGGCCTGTACCAAGAGACCCAGTACTTC. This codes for CASSVARGLYQETQYF. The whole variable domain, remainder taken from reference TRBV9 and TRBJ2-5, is DSGVTQTPKHLITATGQRVTLRCSPRSGDLSVYWYQQSLDQGLQFLIQYYNGEERAKGNILERFSAQQFPDLHSELNLSSLELGDSALYFCASSVARGLYQETQYFGPGTRLLVL.

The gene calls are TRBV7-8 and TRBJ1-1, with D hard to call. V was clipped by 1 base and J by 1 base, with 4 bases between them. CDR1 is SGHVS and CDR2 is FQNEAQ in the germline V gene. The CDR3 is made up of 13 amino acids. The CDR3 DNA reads TGTGCCAGCAGCTTAGGTCGGAACACTGAAGCTTTCTTT. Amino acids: CASSLGRNTEAFF.

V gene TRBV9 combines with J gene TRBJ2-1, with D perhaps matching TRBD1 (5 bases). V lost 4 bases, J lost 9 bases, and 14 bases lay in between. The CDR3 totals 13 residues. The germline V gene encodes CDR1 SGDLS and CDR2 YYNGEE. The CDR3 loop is CASSPSVGVEQFF. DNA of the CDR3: TGTGCCAGCAGCCCAAGTGTAGGGGTTGAGCAGTTCTTC.

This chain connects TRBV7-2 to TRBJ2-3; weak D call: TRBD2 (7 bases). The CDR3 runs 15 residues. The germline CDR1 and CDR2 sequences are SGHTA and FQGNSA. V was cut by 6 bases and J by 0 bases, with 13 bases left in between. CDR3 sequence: CASRPRGPSTDTQYF. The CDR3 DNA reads TGTGCCAGCAGACCGCGGGGGCCCAGCACAGATACGCAGTATTTT.